Sequencing of this T cell receptor (beta chain) was carried out in a study of cytomegalovirus exposure and HLA in healthy donors. This CDR3 has 15 amino acids. Deletions cut 6 bases from V and 4 bases from J, with 18 bases between. Germline CDR1 is MNHEY and CDR2 is SVGAGI. In the case of this clone: What it recognizes is unknown.

Assay used: immunoSEQ multiplex PCR; TCRdb lists only in-frame clones, some missing. The table includes about 180,000 clones, around nine tenths detected once. Study-level findings and limits: Cytomegalovirus-associated TCR beta chains were listed, numbering under 200. Most TCR sequences proved rare, with some public TCRs found in many donors.

The rearrangement uses TRBV6-5 and TRBJ1-2; possibly TRBD1 for D (5 bases). The TCR originated in a woman aged 25 to 45 in good health and CMV-seronegative. Sequencing was carried out using PBMCs. The CDR3 loop reads CASRAYGREVYGYTF. The CDR3 DNA sequence: TGTGCCAGCAGGGCCTACGGCAGGGAGGTCTATGGCTACACCTTC.